The 18 T cell receptor beta chains presented below share a single source sample, sequenced in a study of OX40 agonist ivuxolimab in advanced cancers. The table came from immunoSEQ multiplex PCR; TCRdb's copy has only in-frame clones and leaves some out. The data hold some 50,000 clones, with 87% observed a single time. The source material was CD4+ or CD8+ T cells sorted from blood, sampled in a trial of the OX40 agonist ivuxolimab. The receptors were sampled from an adult with an advanced solid tumor such as melanoma, head and neck, liver or kidney cancer.

The chain employs TRBV19 and TRBJ2-2, with 8 bases identical to TRBD1. V lost 4 bases and J lost 4; bases outside the gene matches: 8. Germline loops: CDR1 LNHDA, CDR2 SQIVND (reference sequence). The CDR3 has 16 residues. CDR3 in amino acids: CASSTTGAQGTGELFF. CDR3 sequence (DNA): TGTGCCAGTAGTACGACAGGGGCCCAGGGCACCGGGGAGCTGTTTTTT.

The J gene is TRBJ1-1, the V gene TRBV19, with D possibly being TRBD1 (5 bases). V lost 6 bases and J 6 bases, leaving 17 bases between the germline ends. The germline gives CDR1 LNHDA, CDR2 SQIVND (reference sequence). The CDR3 is made up of 14 amino acids. The CDR3 DNA reads TGTGCCAGTAGATCCTGGCAGGGTCGGCCTGAAGCTTTCTTT. Encoded protein: CASRSWQGRPEAFF.

The chain employs TRBV5-1 and TRBJ2-3; no clear D gene. This CDR3 comprises 11 residues. Germline CDR1 is SGHRS and CDR2 is YFSETQ. Trimming removed 2 bases at V and 4 bases at J, with 2 bases between. The CDR3 sequence: CASSLADTQYF. The CDR3 DNA follows: TGCGCCAGCAGCTTAGCAGATACGCAGTATTTT.

Notes on this clone: The sample has other DNA sequences that encode this CDR3 too. The chain employs TRBV11-2 and TRBJ2-3; the D is unclear. V lost 3 bases, J lost 3 bases, and 4 bases lay in between. The CDR3 is 12 residues long. Germline CDR1 and CDR2: SGHAT and FQNNGV. The CDR3 DNA sequence: TGTGCCAGCAGCTTCCCAACAGATACGCAGTATTTT. Its translation is CASSFPTDTQYF. The whole variable domain, remainder taken from reference TRBV11-2 and TRBJ2-3, is EAGVAQSPRYKIIEKRQSVAFWCNPISGHATLYWYQQILGQGPKLLIQFQNNGVVDDSQLPKDRFSAERLKGVDSTLKIQPAKLEDSAVYLCASSFPTDTQYFGPGTRLTVL.

This clone was observed a single time. V and J are TRBV11-3 and TRBJ2-1, with 9 bases aligning to TRBD1. V lost 3 bases and J lost 3; bases outside the gene matches: 0. The V gene's germline CDR1 is SGHNT and CDR2 YENEEA. The CDR3 sequence is 14 residues long. The CDR3 DNA reads as TGTGCCAGCAGCTTGGGACAGGGCTACAATGAGCAGTTCTTC. It is translated as CASSLGQGYNEQFF.

The V call is TRBV2, the J call TRBJ2-1, with a tentative D call TRBD1 (5 bases). The CDR3 has 13 residues. V dropped 4 bases and J dropped 8 bases, with 12 bases sitting between them. Germline values: CDR1 SNHLY, CDR2 FYNNEI. The DNA of the CDR3 is TGTGCCAGCAGTGTAGGCCAAGGGGATGAGCAGTTCTTC. It encodes CASSVGQGDEQFF. Full variable domain (rest looked up from reference TRBV2 and TRBJ2-1): EPEVTQTPSHQVTQMGQEVILRCVPISNHLYFYWYRQILGQKVEFLVSFYNNEISEKSEIFDDQFSVERPDGSNFTLKIRSTKLEDSAMYFCASSVGQGDEQFFGPGTRLTVL.

The rearrangement joins TRBV6-1 to TRBJ2-7, with 8 nucleotides matching TRBD2. The junction had 5 bases not matched to a gene; V was cut back by 4 bases and J by 6 bases. Per the germline V gene, CDR1 is MNHNS and CDR2 is SASEGT. The CDR3 spans 13 residues. In DNA, the CDR3 is TGTGCCAGCAGTGCGACGGGGGGGATCGAGCAGTACGTC. Residues: CASSATGGIEQYV.

The chain joins TRBV6-1 to TRBJ1-2; D might be TRBD1 (5 bases). Germline V gene lookup returns CDR1 MNHNS and CDR2 SASEGT. The CDR3 spans 13 residues. V lost 7 bases and J lost 6, with 15 bases in between. CDR3 residues: CASTHNGQDGYTF. The CDR3 DNA follows: TGTGCCAGCACCCACAACGGACAAGATGGCTACACCTTC.

The V and J genes are TRBV5-1 and TRBJ1-2, with a possible D match to TRBD1 (5 bases). This CDR3 is 14 amino acids long. The germline V and J ends were trimmed by 0 bases and 0 bases, with 6 bases remaining between them. Germline V gene lookup returns CDR1 SGHRS and CDR2 YFSETQ. The DNA for the CDR3 is TGCGCCAGCAGCTTGGCAGGGACTAACTATGGCTACACCTTC. The encoded protein is CASSLAGTNYGYTF.

The chain uses TRBV5-4 and TRBJ2-7; the D is unclear. CDR3 length equals 14 residues. V was pared by 0 bases and J by 2 bases, with 9 bases between. Germline values: CDR1 SGHNT, CDR2 YYREEE (reference sequence). The CDR3 DNA reads TGTGCCAGCAGCTTGGGGAGAAACCCCTACGAGCAGTACTTC. The encoded protein is CASSLGRNPYEQYF.

The CDR3: CASSQEGLAGPYEQYF. DNA for the CDR3: TGTGCCAGCAGCCAAGAAGGACTAGCGGGACCCTACGAGCAGTACTTC. This chain links TRBV4-2 with TRBJ2-7; 12 bases match TRBD2. CDR1 is LGHNA and CDR2 is YNFKEQ in the germline V gene. The CDR3 covers 16 residues. V trimming: 0 bases; J trimming: 2 bases; junction bases outside the gene matches: 2.

The genes are TRBV20-1 and TRBJ1-1; D is undetermined. V was trimmed by 4 bases and J by 10 bases, leaving 13 bases between them. This CDR3 is 11 amino acids long. Germline lookup yields CDR1 DFQATT and CDR2 SNEGSKA (reference sequence). In DNA, the CDR3 is TGCAGTGCTATCGGCGAATACGGAGCTTTCTTT. It translates to CSAIGEYGAFF.

This clone was detected only once. The rearrangement uses TRBV2 and TRBJ1-4, with D hard to call. The CDR3 has 14 residues. The ends were cut back, 1 base at V and 5 bases at J, with 8 bases in the middle. The V gene's germline CDR1 is SNHLY and CDR2 FYNNEI. CDR3 coding DNA: TGTGCCAGCAGTGAAGGGTCAGCAAATGAAAAACTGTTTTTT. Its translation is CASSEGSANEKLFF.

This chain joins TRBV19 and TRBJ1-1; D perhaps matches TRBD1 (5 bases). Trimming removed 4 bases at V and 2 bases at J, with 14 bases between. This CDR3 contains 15 residues. Germline CDR1 is LNHDA and CDR2 is SQIVND (reference sequence). The CDR3 bases are TGTGCCAGTAGTAGCCTCAGGGTAGCTAACACTGAAGCTTTCTTT. Translated, it gives CASSSLRVANTEAFF.

The rearrangement uses TRBV19 and TRBJ1-4; 9 positions agree with TRBD1. This CDR3 is 14 amino acids long. Germline CDR1 reads LNHDA; CDR2 reads SQIVND (reference sequence). V lost 5 bases to trimming and J lost 8 bases; unmatched junction nucleotides: 6. The CDR3 loop is CASSSGQGNEKLFF. The CDR3 DNA follows: TGTGCCAGTAGTTCGGGACAGGGTAACGAAAAACTGTTTTTT. Variable domain in full (rest from reference TRBV19 and TRBJ1-4): DGGITQSPKYLFRKEGQNVTLSCEQNLNHDAMYWYRQDPGQGLRLIYYSQIVNDFQKGDIAEGYSVSREKKESFPLTVTSAQKNPTAFYLCASSSGQGNEKLFFGSGTQLSVL.

The chain has TRBV9 and TRBJ2-7, with D maybe TRBD1 (5 bases). Germline V gives CDR1 SGDLS, CDR2 YYNGEE. V dropped 0 bases and J dropped 1 base, with 11 bases sitting between them. The CDR3 runs to 15 residues. The DNA for the CDR3 is TGTGCCAGCAGCGTAGGTCCAGGGCGATCCTACGAGCAGTACGTC. Translated, it gives CASSVGPGRSYEQYV.

The chain has TRBV4-1 and TRBJ2-2; the D gene is possibly TRBD2 (5 bases). The germline CDR1 and CDR2 sequences are MGHRA and YSYEKL. The CDR3 loop spans 15 amino acids. Trimming stripped 4 bases from V and 2 bases from J, with 11 bases between. CDR3 residues: CASSLEAANTGELFF. The CDR3 nucleotides read TGCGCCAGCAGCCTAGAAGCGGCAAACACCGGGGAGCTGTTTTTT.

The gene calls are TRBV28 and TRBJ2-1, with TRBD2 as a possible D gene (6 bases). Looked up from germline, CDR1 is MDHEN and CDR2 is SYDVKM. The CDR3 spans 15 residues. V was pared by 2 bases and J by 7 bases, with 15 bases between. The CDR3 bases are TGTGCCAGCAGTTTAGGGGGGACTGGCGGTAATGAGCAGTTCTTC. Translating gives CASSLGGTGGNEQFF.